This TCR beta chain is from a study of early T cells in non-severe SARS-CoV-2 infection. About the research overall: Unpaired chains resulted from sequencing bulk RNA of unsorted whole blood.

Study-level findings and limits: CD4 and private specificities were missed by VDJdb matching, which favored anti-spike CD8 responses.

Unique molecular identifier tags were affixed to discrete cDNA molecules. TCRdb redid the calling of the 5' RACE reads with MiXCR, one entry per CDR3 protein. The sample includes 45,000 to 50,000 distinct CDR3 sequences, less than 7.5% of them seen just once. V lost 7 bases and J lost 2, with 11 bases in between. The CDR3 spans 14 residues. Comments on this clonotype: Antigen: not known.

V gene TRBV12-3 or TRBV12-4 combines with J gene TRBJ2-2; TRBD2 might be the D (6 bases). Sequenced here: whole blood, sampled at baseline. The source of this sequence is an adult who was a healthcare worker with PCR-confirmed SARS-CoV-2 infection or an uninfected control (not recorded which). As DNA, the CDR3 is TGTGCCAGCAAAGGGACTGGCAACACCGGGGAGCTGTTTTTT. Translation: CASKGTGNTGELFF.